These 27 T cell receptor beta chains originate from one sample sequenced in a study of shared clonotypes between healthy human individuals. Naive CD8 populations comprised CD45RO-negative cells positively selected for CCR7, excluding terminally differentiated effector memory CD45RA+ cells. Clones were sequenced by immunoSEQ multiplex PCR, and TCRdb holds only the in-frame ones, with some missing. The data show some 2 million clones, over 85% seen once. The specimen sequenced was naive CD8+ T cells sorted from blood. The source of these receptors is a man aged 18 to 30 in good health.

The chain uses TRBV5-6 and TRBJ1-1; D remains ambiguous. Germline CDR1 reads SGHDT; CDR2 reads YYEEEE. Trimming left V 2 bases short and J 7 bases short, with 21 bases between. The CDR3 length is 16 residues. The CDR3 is CASSFWNVVFSGEAFF. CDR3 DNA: TGTGCCAGCAGCTTCTGGAACGTAGTTTTCTCCGGTGAAGCTTTCTTT.

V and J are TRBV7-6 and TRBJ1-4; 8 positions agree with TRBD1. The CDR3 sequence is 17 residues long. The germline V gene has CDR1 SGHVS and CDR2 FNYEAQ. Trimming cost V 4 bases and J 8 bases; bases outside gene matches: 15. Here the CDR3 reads CASSSPSIQGAGEKLFF. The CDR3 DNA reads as TGTGCCAGCAGCTCACCCTCAATTCAGGGGGCGGGGGAAAAACTGTTTTTT. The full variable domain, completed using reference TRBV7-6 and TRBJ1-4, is GAGVSQSPRYKVTKRGQDVALRCDPISGHVSLYWYRQALGQGPEFLTYFNYEAQQDKSGLPNDRFSAERPEGSISTLTIQRTEQRDSAMYRCASSSPSIQGAGEKLFFGSGTQLSVL.

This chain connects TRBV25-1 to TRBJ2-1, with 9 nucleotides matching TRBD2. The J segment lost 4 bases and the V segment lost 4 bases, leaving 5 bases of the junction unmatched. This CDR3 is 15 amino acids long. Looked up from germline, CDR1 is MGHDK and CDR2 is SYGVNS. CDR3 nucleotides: TGTGCCAGCAGTGGAAGCCTAGCGGGATACAATGAGCAGTTCTTC. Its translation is CASSGSLAGYNEQFF. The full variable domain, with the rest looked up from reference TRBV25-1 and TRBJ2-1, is EADIYQTPRYLVIGTGKKITLECSQTMGHDKMYWYQQDPGMELHLIHYSYGVNSTEKGDLSSESTVSRIRTEHFPLTLESARPSHTSQYLCASSGSLAGYNEQFFGPGTRLTVL.

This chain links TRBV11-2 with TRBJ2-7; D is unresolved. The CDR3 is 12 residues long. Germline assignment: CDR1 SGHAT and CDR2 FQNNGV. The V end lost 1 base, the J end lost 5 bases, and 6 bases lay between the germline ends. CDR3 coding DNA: TGTGCCAGCAGCTTAGGACTCGACGAGCAGTACTTC. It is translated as CASSLGLDEQYF.

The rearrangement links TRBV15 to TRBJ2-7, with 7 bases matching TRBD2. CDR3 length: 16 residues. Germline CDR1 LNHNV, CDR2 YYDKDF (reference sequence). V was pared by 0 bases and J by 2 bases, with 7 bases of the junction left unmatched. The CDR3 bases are TGTGCCACCAGCAGAGATCTGCTAGCGGTCCCCTACGAGCAGTACTTC. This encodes CATSRDLLAVPYEQYF.

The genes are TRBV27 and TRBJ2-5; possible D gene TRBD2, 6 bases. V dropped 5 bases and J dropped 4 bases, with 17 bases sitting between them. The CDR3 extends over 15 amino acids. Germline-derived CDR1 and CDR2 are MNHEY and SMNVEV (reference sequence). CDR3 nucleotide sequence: TGTGCCAGCAGTCCCCCGGGGGAGTTCGTAGAGACCCAGTACTTC. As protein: CASSPPGEFVETQYF.

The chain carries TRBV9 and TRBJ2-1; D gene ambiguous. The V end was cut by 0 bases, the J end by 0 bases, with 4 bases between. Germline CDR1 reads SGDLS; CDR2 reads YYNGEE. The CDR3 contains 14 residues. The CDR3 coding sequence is TGTGCCAGCAGCGTAGTGATCTCCTACAATGAGCAGTTCTTC. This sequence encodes CASSVVISYNEQFF.

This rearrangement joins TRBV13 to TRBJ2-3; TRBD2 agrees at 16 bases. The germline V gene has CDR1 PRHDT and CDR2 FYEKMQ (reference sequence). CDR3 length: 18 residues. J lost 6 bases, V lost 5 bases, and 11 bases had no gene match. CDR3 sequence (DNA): TGTGCCAGCAGCCACAAGGGACTAGCGGGGGGGACGGCCGATACGCAGTATTTT. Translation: CASSHKGLAGGTADTQYF.

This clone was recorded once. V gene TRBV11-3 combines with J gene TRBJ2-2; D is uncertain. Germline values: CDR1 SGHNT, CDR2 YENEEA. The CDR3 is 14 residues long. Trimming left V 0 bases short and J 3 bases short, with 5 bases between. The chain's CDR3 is CASSLDWDTGELFF. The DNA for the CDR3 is TGTGCCAGCAGCTTAGATTGGGACACCGGGGAGCTGTTTTTT.

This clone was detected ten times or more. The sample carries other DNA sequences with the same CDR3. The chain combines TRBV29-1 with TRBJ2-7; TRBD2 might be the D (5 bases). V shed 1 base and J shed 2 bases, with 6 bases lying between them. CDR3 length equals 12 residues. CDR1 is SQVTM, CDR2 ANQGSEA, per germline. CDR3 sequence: CSVEAGTYEQYF. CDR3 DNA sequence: TGCAGCGTTGAAGCGGGAACCTACGAGCAGTACTTC.

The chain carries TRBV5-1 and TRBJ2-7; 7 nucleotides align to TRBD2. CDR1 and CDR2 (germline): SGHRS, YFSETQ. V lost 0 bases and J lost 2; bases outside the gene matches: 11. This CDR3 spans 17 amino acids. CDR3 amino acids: CASSLGVSGLTTYEQYF. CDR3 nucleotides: TGCGCCAGCAGCTTGGGAGTTAGCGGGCTCACGACCTACGAGCAGTACTTC.

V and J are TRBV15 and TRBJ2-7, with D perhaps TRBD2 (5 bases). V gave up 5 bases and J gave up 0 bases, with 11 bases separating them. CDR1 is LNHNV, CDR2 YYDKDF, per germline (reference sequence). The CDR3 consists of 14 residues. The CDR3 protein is CATSVSSFSYEQYF. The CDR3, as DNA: TGTGCCACCAGCGTGTCTAGCTTCTCCTACGAGCAGTACTTC.

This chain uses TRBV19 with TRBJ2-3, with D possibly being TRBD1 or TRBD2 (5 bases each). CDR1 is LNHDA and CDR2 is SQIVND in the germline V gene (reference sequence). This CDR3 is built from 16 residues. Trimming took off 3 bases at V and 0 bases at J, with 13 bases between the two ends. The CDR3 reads CASSIRTGTSTDTQYF. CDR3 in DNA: TGTGCCAGTAGTATCCGGACGGGGACCAGCACAGATACGCAGTATTTT.

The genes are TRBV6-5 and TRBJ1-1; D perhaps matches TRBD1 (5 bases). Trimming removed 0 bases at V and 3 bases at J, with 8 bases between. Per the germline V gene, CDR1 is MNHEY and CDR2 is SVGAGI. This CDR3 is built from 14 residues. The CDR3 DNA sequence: TGTGCCAGCAGTTACTCGGTGGGGGACACTGAAGCTTTCTTT. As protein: CASSYSVGDTEAFF.

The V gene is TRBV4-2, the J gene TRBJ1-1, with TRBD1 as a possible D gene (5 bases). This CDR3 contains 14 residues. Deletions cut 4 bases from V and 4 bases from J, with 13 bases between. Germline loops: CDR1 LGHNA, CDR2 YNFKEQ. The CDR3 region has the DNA TGTGCCAGCAGCCTCACGGGTAGGGGCACTGAAGCTTTCTTT. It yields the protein CASSLTGRGTEAFF.

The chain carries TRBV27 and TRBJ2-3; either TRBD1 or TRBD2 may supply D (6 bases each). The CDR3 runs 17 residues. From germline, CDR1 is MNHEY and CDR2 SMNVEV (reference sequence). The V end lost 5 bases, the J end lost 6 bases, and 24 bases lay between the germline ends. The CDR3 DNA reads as TGTGCCAGCAGTCTGCATGTGGATCGGGGGCCGCTCGATACGCAGTATTTT. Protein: CASSLHVDRGPLDTQYF.

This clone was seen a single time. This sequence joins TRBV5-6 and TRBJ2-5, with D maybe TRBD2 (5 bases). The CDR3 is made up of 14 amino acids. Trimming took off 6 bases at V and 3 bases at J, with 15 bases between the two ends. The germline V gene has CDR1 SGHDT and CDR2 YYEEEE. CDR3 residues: CASIGWRREETQYF. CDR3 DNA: TGTGCCAGCATCGGGTGGAGGCGGGAAGAGACCCAGTACTTC.

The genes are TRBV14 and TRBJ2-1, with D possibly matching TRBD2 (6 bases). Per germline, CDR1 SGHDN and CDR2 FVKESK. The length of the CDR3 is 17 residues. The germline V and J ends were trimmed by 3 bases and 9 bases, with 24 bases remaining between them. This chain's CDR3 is CASSQTSIGGEYTEQFF. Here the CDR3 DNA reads TGTGCCAGCAGCCAGACCTCTATTGGCGGGGAGTATACTGAGCAGTTCTTC.

CDR3 sequence reads: CASIGGAGNEQFF. For the CDR3, the DNA is TGCGCCAGCATCGGTGGGGCAGGGAATGAGCAGTTCTTC. The chain uses TRBV10-2 and TRBJ2-1; perhaps TRBD1 as D (5 bases). CDR1 WSHSY and CDR2 SAAADI come from the germline V gene. Trimming pared 7 bases from V and 7 bases from J, leaving 14 bases between. CDR3 length equals 13 residues.

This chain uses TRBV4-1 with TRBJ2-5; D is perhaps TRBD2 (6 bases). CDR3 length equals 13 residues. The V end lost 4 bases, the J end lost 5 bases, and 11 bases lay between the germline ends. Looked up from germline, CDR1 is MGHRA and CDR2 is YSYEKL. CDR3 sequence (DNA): TGCGCCAGCAGCCTGGAGGGGTGGGAGACCCAGTACTTC. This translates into CASSLEGWETQYF.

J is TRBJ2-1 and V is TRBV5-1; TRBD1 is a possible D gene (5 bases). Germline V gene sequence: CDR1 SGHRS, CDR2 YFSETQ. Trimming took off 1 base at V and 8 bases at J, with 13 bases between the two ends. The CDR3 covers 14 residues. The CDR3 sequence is CASSLKIRGDEQFF. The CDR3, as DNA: TGCGCCAGCAGCTTGAAAATAAGGGGTGATGAGCAGTTCTTC.

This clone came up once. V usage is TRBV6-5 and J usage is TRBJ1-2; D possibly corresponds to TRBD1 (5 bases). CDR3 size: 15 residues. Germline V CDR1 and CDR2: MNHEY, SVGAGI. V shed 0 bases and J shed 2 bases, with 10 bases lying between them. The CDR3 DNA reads TGTGCCAGCAGTTACTCTGACAGCCTCAACTATGGCTACACCTTC. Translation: CASSYSDSLNYGYTF.

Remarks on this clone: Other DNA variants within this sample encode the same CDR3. The CDR3 coding sequence is TGTGCCAGCAGTTACTCTTTCGACACTGAAGCTTTCTTT. This gives the protein CASSYSFDTEAFF. The V gene is TRBV6-5, the J gene TRBJ1-1; D gene unclear. From germline, CDR1 is MNHEY and CDR2 SVGAGI. The CDR3 runs to 13 residues. The V end lost 0 bases, the J end lost 3 bases, and 5 bases lay between the germline ends.

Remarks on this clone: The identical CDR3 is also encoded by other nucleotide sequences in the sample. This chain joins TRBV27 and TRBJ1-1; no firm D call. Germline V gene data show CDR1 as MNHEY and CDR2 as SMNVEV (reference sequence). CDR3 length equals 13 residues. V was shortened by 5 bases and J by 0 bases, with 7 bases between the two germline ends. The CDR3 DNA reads TGTGCCAGCAGTACCCAGATGAACACTGAAGCTTTCTTT. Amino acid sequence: CASSTQMNTEAFF.

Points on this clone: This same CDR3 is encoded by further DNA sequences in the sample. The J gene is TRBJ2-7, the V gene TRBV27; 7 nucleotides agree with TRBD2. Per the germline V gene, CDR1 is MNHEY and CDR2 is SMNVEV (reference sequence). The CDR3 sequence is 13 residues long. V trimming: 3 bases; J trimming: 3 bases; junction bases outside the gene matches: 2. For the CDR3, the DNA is TGTGCCAGCAGTTTGGGAGGGTACTACGAGCAGTACTTC. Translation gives CASSLGGYYEQYF.

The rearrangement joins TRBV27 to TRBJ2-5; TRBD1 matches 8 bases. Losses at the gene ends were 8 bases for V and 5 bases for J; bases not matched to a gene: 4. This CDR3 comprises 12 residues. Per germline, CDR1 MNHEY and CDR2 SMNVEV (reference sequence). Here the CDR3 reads CASSRDRETQYF. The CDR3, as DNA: TGTGCCAGCTCTAGGGACAGGGAGACCCAGTACTTC.

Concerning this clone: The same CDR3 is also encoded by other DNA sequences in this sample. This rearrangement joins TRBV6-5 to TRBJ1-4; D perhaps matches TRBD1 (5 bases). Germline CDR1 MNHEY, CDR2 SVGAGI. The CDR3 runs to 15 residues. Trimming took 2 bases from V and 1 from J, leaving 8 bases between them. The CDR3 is CASSYGGGTNEKLFF. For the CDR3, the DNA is TGTGCCAGCAGTTACGGGGGGGGAACTAATGAAAAACTGTTTTTT.